This T cell receptor beta chain came from a study of blood T cell repertoires in COVID-19. About the research overall: Collection of acute and convalescent COVID-19 samples took place in the United States, Italy and Spain.

Categorization into cohorts depended on clinical history that participants reported. Resolution of symptoms, clearance, or two negative PCRs was present in recovered Cohort 3 donors. This clone was recorded once. The CDR3 extends over 16 amino acids. Germline lookup yields CDR1 MNHEY and CDR2 SVGAGI. V shed 0 bases, J shed 4 bases, and the junction held 5 bases outside the gene matches. As processed by the authors: Reference gene primer amplification gave estimated nucleated cell counts. Measured with immunoSEQ multiplex PCR; TCRdb has only the in-frame clones, and not every one. V, J and clone size are those of that table, while D and trimming were read from the DNA. The sample yields approximately 200,000 clones, 90% seen once.

The clonotype comes from a man aged 25-45 years who had recovered from COVID-19. The chain has TRBV6-5 and TRBJ2-2; 7 bases agree with TRBD2. The sample taken for sequencing was PBMCs or T cells enriched from blood (not recorded which). The CDR3 region has the DNA TGTGCCAGCAGTTACTCCCCGGGACTAAGCACCGGGGAGCTGTTTTTT. Protein sequence: CASSYSPGLSTGELFF.